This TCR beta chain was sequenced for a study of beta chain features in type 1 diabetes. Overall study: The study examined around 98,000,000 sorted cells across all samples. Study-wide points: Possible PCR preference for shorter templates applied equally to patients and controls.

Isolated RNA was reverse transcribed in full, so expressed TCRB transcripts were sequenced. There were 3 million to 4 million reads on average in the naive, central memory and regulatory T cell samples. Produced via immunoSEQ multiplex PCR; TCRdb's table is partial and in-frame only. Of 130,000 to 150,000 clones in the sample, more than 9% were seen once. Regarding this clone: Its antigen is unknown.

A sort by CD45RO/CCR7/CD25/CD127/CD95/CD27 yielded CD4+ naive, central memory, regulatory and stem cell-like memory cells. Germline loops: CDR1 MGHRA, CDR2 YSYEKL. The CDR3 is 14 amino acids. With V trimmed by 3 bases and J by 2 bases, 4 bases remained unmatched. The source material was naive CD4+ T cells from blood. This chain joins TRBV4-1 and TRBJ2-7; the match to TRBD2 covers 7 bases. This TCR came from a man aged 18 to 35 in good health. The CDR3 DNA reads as TGCGCCAGCAGCCACAGCGGGGTCGCCTACGAGCAGTACTTC. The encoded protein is CASSHSGVAYEQYF.